The 25 T cell receptor beta chains listed next were all sequenced from one sample in a study of blood T cells in healthy people across ages. The use of a sample-barcoded 5' primer and a J-beta primer mix characterized a second PCR of about 7 to 12 cycles. In TCRdb, the 5' RACE reads were re-called with MiXCR into one record per CDR3 protein. This table has about 640,000 distinct CDR3 sequences, around 31% appearing once. Sequenced sample: blood. Every receptor here comes from a woman of 80 years or more in good health.

This clonotype has ten or more counts. V usage is TRBV7-2 and J usage is TRBJ1-1; weak D call: TRBD1 (5 bases). Germline-derived CDR1 and CDR2 are SGHTA and FQGNSA. Trimming removed 6 bases at V and 3 bases at J, with 14 bases between. The CDR3 contains 14 residues. CDR3 sequence reads: CASSPLGGHTEAFF. The CDR3 DNA follows: TGTGCCAGCAGTCCATTGGGGGGACACACTGAAGCTTTCTTT.

Notes on this clonotype: Given a much more abundant clone one base away, this may be a read error. This chain uses TRBV30 with TRBJ2-5, with D unclear. The J call may be in error: the DNA end matches TRBJ2-7 better. The CDR3 totals 14 residues. The germline gives CDR1 GTSNPN, CDR2 SVGIG (reference sequence). The CDR3 region is CAWSGRIASFEQYV. The CDR3 bases are TGTGCCTGGAGTGGGCGGATTGCTTCTTTCGAGCAGTACGTC.

This clonotype was counted at least ten times. The chain joins TRBV20-1 to TRBJ2-7; the match to TRBD1 covers 7 bases. Germline V CDR1 and CDR2: DFQATT, SNEGSKA (reference sequence). This CDR3 spans 14 amino acids. V lost 6 bases and J lost 3; bases outside the gene matches: 11. The CDR3 bases are TGCAGTGCACGGGGACAGCCTAACTTCTACGAGCAGTACTTC. This encodes CSARGQPNFYEQYF.

The chain combines TRBV5-1 with TRBJ1-1; 7 bases map to TRBD1. V lost 4 bases and J lost 6; bases outside the gene matches: 9. From germline, CDR1 is SGHRS and CDR2 YFSETQ. The CDR3 covers 14 residues. The CDR3 protein is CASSANGGTAEAFF. CDR3 nucleotide sequence: TGCGCCAGCAGCGCGAACGGGGGGACAGCTGAAGCTTTCTTT.

This clonotype was observed once. At one boundary the junction diverges from the germline segment, which might be a read error. V gene TRBV20-1 combines with J gene TRBJ2-3, with a possible D match to TRBD2 (7 bases). The CDR3 sequence is 16 residues long. Germline V gene sequence: CDR1 DFQATT, CDR2 SNEGSKA (reference sequence). CDR3 nucleotides: TGCAGTGCTAGAGAGAGGGGGGGGCGCGGAACAGCTACGCAGTATTTT. It specifies CSARERGGRGTATQYF.

This clonotype was detected many times. CDR3 DNA: TGTGCCATCAGTTCCGTAGGGGGGCTGGCCACTGAAGCTTTCTTT. Its translation is CAISSVGGLATEAFF. This sequence joins TRBV10-3 and TRBJ1-1; D is possibly TRBD1 (6 bases). V dropped 5 bases and J dropped 4 bases, with 17 bases sitting between them. In germline, CDR1 is ENHRY, CDR2 SYGVKD. The CDR3 sequence is 15 residues long.

This clonotype was found many times. This clone may be a read error of a much larger clone one base away. This chain joins TRBV7-9 and TRBJ2-1, with 8 bases lining up with TRBD1. Gene TRBJ2-7 matches the end of the DNA better, so the J call may be wrong. Germline V gene sequence: CDR1 SEHNR, CDR2 FQNEAQ (reference sequence). The CDR3 has 18 amino acids. The CDR3 DNA sequence: TGTGCCAGCAAAGGACAGGGCATGGCGGGGCACTCCTACAATGAGCAGTACTTC. It translates to CASKGQGMAGHSYNEQYF.

This clonotype was found many times. The genes are TRBV6-5 and TRBJ1-2; D gene uncertain. The ends were cut back, 7 bases at V and 3 bases at J, with 18 bases in the middle. In germline, CDR1 is MNHEY, CDR2 SVGAGI. The CDR3 runs to 15 residues. The CDR3 DNA is TGTGCCAGCACCCTGGGTGGCAGAGGACACTATGGCTACACCTTC. It translates to CASTLGGRGHYGYTF.

There are many counts of this clonotype. This chain joins TRBV7-3 and TRBJ2-5; D possibly corresponds to TRBD1 (6 bases). The CDR3 spans 13 residues. V dropped 4 bases and J dropped 6 bases, with 12 bases sitting between them. The V gene's germline CDR1 is SGHTA and CDR2 FQGTGA. The CDR3 reads CASSWKGEKTQYF. DNA of the CDR3: TGTGCCAGCAGCTGGAAGGGGGAGAAGACCCAGTACTTC.

In its sample, this clonotype was seen many times. The chain recombines TRBV15 with TRBJ2-7; D is possibly TRBD1 or TRBD2 (5 bases each). V lost 0 bases and J lost 6, with 9 bases in between. The CDR3 has 13 residues. CDR1 is LNHNV and CDR2 is YYDKDF in the germline V gene (reference sequence). The CDR3 protein is CATSRDYGAEQYF. The CDR3 bases are TGTGCCACCAGCAGAGATTACGGGGCCGAGCAGTACTTC.

This chain uses TRBV2 with TRBJ2-2; TRBD1 matches 7 bases. The germline gives CDR1 SNHLY, CDR2 FYNNEI. The CDR3 is 17 residues long. Losses at the gene ends were 2 bases for V and 1 base for J; bases not matched to a gene: 7. In DNA, the CDR3 is TGTGCCAGCAGTGAAATTAAGGGGGCGGGGAACACCGGGGAGCTGTTTTTT. Its translation is CASSEIKGAGNTGELFF.

This clonotype was observed a few times. The chain recombines TRBV12-3 or TRBV12-4 with TRBJ1-1; TRBD1 matches at 7 bases. There are 14 residues in the CDR3. Losses at the gene ends were 6 bases for V and 8 bases for J; bases not matched to a gene: 12. The CDR3 DNA reads as TGTGCCAGCAGATCCGGGACAGCGGCAACCGAAGCTTTCTTT. It translates to CASRSGTAATEAFF.

In this sample, this clonotype turned up a few times. A clone one base away is much larger, so this may be a read error. The CDR3 nucleotides are TGTGCCAGCAGTCCTCCGGGATTCGGGACCCAGTTCTTC. Its protein product is CASSPPGFGTQFF. This rearrangement joins TRBV28 to TRBJ2-1; D possibly uses TRBD1 or TRBD2 (5 bases each). The CDR3 runs to 13 residues. The V gene's germline CDR1 is MDHEN and CDR2 SYDVKM. V was shortened by 5 bases and J by 13 bases, with 18 bases between the two germline ends. Drawing the rest from reference TRBV28 and TRBJ2-1, the complete variable domain is DVKVTQSSRYLVKRTGEKVFLECVQDMDHENMFWYRQDPGLGLRLIYFSYDVKMKEKGDIPEGYSVSREKKERFSLILESASTNQTSMYLCASSPPGFGTQFFGPGTRLTVL.

Comment on this clonotype: A much larger clonotype is one base distant, so this may be a read error. V usage is TRBV15 and J usage is TRBJ2-4, with 10 bases matching TRBD1. This CDR3 has 16 residues. Germline V gives CDR1 LNHNV, CDR2 YYDKDF (reference sequence). The chain's CDR3 is CATSRGDRGAKNILYF. The CDR3 nucleotides read TGTGCCACCAGCAGGGGGGACAGGGGTGCCAAAAACATTCTGTACTTC.

This clonotype has a count of ten or more. The chain is built from TRBV7-2 and TRBJ1-6; 8 bases align to TRBD1. V shed 6 bases, J shed 10 bases, and the junction held 14 bases outside the gene matches. The CDR3 length is 16 residues. Germline lookup yields CDR1 SGHTA and CDR2 FQGNSA. In DNA form, the CDR3 reads TGTGCCAGCAGGGGAGGACAGGGAAGGGCTGGGTCACCCCTCCACTTT. It yields the protein CASRGGQGRAGSPLHF.

This chain joins TRBV7-2 and TRBJ2-5, with a tentative D call TRBD2 (6 bases). Germline assignment: CDR1 SGHTA and CDR2 FQGNSA. The CDR3 runs 13 residues. V was clipped by 1 base and J by 8 bases, with 11 bases between them. The DNA for the CDR3 is TGTGCCAGCAGCTTAGAACTAGCCCGCACCCAGTACTTC. Amino acid sequence: CASSLELARTQYF.

This clonotype appeared a few times. A much bigger clone sits one base away, suggesting this may be a read error. The chain couples TRBV4-1 to TRBJ2-3, with D possibly called TRBD1 or TRBD2 (5 bases each). Per germline, CDR1 MGHRA and CDR2 YSYEKL. CDR3 length: 15 amino acids. This CDR3 reads CASSQVQGVTGTQYF. The CDR3 DNA is TGCGCCAGCAGCCAAGTTCAGGGAGTCACAGGTACGCAGTATTTT.

Ten or more counts support this clonotype. This chain uses TRBV5-1 with TRBJ2-4, with 8 bases matching TRBD1. Trimming took 4 bases from V and 8 from J; bases not matched to a gene: 14. Germline values: CDR1 SGHRS, CDR2 YFSETQ. The CDR3 runs to 16 residues. The CDR3 loop reads CASSPRRGDRRDIQYF. The CDR3 DNA reads TGCGCCAGCAGCCCCCGGCGAGGGGACAGGAGGGACATTCAGTACTTC.

The rearrangement uses TRBV7-2 and TRBJ2-3, with TRBD2 identical over 10 bases. This CDR3 is built from 17 residues. The V and J ends lost 5 bases and 1 base, in that order; junction bases with no gene match: 9. The germline V gene encodes CDR1 SGHTA and CDR2 FQGNSA. The CDR3 DNA is TGTGCCAGCAGCCCCTACCCCGGACTAGCGGGCACAGATACGCAGTATTTT. As protein: CASSPYPGLAGTDTQYF.

This clonotype was seen only a few times. This chain joins TRBV7-9 and TRBJ1-4, with D unclear. This CDR3 has 16 residues. Germline CDR1 and CDR2: SEHNR and FQNEAQ (reference sequence). Trimming removed 3 bases at V and 7 bases at J, with 18 bases between. CDR3 in amino acids: CASSFGSRQAGEKLFF. As DNA, the CDR3 is TGTGCCAGCAGCTTTGGGTCCCGTCAGGCGGGTGAAAAACTGTTTTTT.

This clonotype was seen many times. This chain uses TRBV20-1 with TRBJ1-5, with D tentatively TRBD1 (5 bases). Germline CDR1 DFQATT, CDR2 SNEGSKA (reference sequence). Trimming removed 3 bases from V and 2 bases from J, with 14 bases in between. This CDR3 comprises 15 residues. CDR3 residues: CSASLRGVGNQPQHF. The CDR3 DNA sequence: TGCAGTGCTAGCTTGCGAGGGGTGGGCAATCAGCCCCAGCATTTT.

V usage is TRBV4-1 and J usage is TRBJ2-1, with 13 bases that match TRBD2. CDR3 size: 19 residues. The V gene end was trimmed by 3 bases and the J gene end by 8 bases; junction bases not matched to a gene: 16. CDR1 and CDR2 (germline): MGHRA, YSYEKL. In DNA, the CDR3 is TGCGCCAGCAGCCACCTGCCCGGACTAGCGGGAGTGAACTATGATGAGCAGTTCTTC. Protein product: CASSHLPGLAGVNYDEQFF.

V is TRBV10-3 and J is TRBJ2-5; 8 nucleotides match TRBD1. Trimming at V came to 6 bases and at J to 5 bases, leaving 8 bases not matched to a gene. The germline V gene encodes CDR1 ENHRY and CDR2 SYGVKD. This CDR3 contains 14 residues. This CDR3 reads CAIRQSTGGETQYF. In DNA form, the CDR3 reads TGTGCCATCAGACAAAGTACAGGGGGGGAGACCCAGTACTTC.

The J gene is TRBJ1-3, the V gene TRBV12-3 or TRBV12-4; tentative D call: TRBD1 (6 bases). V was clipped by 2 bases and J by 6 bases, with 11 bases between them. The CDR3 is 14 amino acids. Here the CDR3 reads CASSLSGGANTIYF. The CDR3 DNA reads TGTGCCAGCAGTTTATCCGGGGGGGCAAACACCATATATTTT.

The table lists this clonotype with many counts. CDR3 sequence: CATSRDLSRLWPTEQFF. In DNA form, the CDR3 reads TGTGCCACCAGCAGAGATCTCAGCCGTCTTTGGCCCACTGAGCAGTTCTTC. The V call is TRBV15, the J call TRBJ2-1, with no clear D. Germline V gene sequence: CDR1 LNHNV, CDR2 YYDKDF (reference sequence). Between the trimmed V and J ends, which lost 0 bases and 9 bases, there was a span of 21 bases. The CDR3 totals 17 residues.